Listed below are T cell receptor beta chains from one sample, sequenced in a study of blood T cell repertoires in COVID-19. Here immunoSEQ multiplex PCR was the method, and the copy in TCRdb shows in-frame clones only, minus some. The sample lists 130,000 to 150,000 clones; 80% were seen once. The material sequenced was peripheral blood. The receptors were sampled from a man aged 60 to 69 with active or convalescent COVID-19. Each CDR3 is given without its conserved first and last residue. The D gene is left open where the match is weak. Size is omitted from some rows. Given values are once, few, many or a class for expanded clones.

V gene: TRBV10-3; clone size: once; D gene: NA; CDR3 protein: AISENRLGGYT
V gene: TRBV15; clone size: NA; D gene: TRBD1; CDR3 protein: ATSRASQGDSPLH
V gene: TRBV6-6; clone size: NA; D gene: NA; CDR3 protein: ASRSSTGVGTEAF
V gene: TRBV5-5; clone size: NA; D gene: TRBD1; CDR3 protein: ASNSETGTGPQPQH
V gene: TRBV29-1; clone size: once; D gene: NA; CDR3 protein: SVGAGAGDTQY
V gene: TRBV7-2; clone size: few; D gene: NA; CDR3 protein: ASSPAGRGGNTIY
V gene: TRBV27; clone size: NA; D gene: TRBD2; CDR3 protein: ASSLAVFSSYNEQF
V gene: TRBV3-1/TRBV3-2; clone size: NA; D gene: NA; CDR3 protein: ASSQVWRDVNEQF
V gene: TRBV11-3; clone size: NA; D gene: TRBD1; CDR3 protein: ASSPSRGETQY
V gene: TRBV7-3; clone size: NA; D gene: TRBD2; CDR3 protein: ASSLDPATSATGELF
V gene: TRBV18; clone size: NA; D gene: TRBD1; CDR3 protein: ASSQRTGTGEQY
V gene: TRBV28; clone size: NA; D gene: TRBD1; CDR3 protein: ASRPRDRGQTQY
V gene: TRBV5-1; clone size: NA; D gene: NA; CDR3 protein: ASSSLGSSYNEQF
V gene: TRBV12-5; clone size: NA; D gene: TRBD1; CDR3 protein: ASGLRSGRGQVTQY
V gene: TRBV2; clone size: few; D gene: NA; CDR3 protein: ASSVDNGSSPLH
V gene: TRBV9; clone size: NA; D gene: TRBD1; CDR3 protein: ASSIGQGNDYGYT
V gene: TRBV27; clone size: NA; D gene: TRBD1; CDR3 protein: ASWGTGRYGEQF